This T cell receptor beta chain came from a study of blood T cell repertoires in COVID-19. About the research overall: Acute and convalescent COVID-19 specimens originated in the United States, Italy and Spain. In each case, the material was cDNA or gDNA derived from T cells, B-cell-depleted T cells, or PBMCs.

Germline V gene data show CDR1 as SGHRS and CDR2 as YFSETQ. V lost 4 bases and J 4 bases, leaving 14 bases between the germline ends. The CDR3 extends over 14 amino acids. In the original analysis: Amplifying reference gene primers gave estimates of nucleated cell counts. The method was immunoSEQ multiplex PCR; TCRdb's version includes in-frame clones alone and lacks a portion of them. The DNA was the basis for D and trimming; V, J and clone size are from that table. The data hold 70,000 to 100,000 clones, with approximately 86% observed a single time. The sample taken for sequencing was peripheral blood. This TCR came from a man older than 75 with active or convalescent COVID-19. This chain joins TRBV5-1 and TRBJ1-1, with D uncertain. The DNA of the CDR3 is TGCGCCAGCAGCACCTCGGGGAAAAGCACTGAAGCTTTCTTT. Residues: CASSTSGKSTEAFF.